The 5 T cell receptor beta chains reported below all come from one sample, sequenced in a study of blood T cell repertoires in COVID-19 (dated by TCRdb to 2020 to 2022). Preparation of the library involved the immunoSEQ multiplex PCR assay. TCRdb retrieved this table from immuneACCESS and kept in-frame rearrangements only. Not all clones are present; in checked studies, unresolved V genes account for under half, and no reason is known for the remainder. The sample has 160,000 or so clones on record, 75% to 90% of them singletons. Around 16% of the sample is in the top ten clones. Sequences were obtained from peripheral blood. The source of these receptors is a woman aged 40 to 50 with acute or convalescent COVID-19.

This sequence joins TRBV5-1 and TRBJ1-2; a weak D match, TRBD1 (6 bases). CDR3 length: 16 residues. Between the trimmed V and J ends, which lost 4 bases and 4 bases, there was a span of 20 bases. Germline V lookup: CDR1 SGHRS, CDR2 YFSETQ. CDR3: CASSRTARTATYGYTF. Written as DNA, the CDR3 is TGCGCCAGCAGCAGGACCGCCCGGACAGCAACCTATGGCTACACCTTC. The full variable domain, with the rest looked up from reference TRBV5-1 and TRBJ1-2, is KAGVTQTPRYLIKTRGQQVTLSCSPISGHRSVSWYQQTPGQGLQFLFEYFSETQRNKGNFPGRFSGRQFSNSRSEMNVSTLELGDSALYLCASSRTARTATYGYTFGSGTRLTVV.

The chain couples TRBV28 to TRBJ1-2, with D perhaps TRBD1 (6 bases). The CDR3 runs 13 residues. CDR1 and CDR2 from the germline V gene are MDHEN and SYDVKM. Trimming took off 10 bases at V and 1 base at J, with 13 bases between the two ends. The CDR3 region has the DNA TGTGCCACCCTAGGGGACAATAACTATGGCTACACCTTC. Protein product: CATLGDNNYGYTF.

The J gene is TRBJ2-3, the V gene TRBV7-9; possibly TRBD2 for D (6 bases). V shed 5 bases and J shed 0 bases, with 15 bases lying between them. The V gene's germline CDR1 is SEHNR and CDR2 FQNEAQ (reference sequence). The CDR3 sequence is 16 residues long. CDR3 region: CASSPPVRGSTDTQYF. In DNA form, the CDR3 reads TGTGCCAGCAGCCCCCCCGTGCGGGGCAGCACAGATACGCAGTATTTT.

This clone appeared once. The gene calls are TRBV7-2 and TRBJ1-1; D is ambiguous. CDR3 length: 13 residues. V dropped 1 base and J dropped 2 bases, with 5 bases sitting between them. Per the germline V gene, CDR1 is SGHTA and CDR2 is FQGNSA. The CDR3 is CASSLVANTEAFF. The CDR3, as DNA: TGTGCCAGCAGCTTAGTGGCCAACACTGAAGCTTTCTTT.

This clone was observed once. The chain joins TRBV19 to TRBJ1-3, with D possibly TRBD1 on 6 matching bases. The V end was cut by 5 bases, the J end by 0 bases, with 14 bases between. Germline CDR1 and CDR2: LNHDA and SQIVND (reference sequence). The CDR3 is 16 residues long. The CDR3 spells CASSPIRDNSGNTIYF. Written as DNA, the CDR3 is TGTGCCAGTAGTCCCATCCGGGACAACTCTGGAAACACCATATATTTT.